This TCR beta chain was sequenced in a study of blood T cell repertoires in COVID-19. CDR3 length: 12 amino acids. The germline CDR1 and CDR2 sequences are SQVTM and ANQGSEA. Trimming removed 7 bases at V and 1 base at J, with 10 bases between. Authors' methods: Amplifying reference gene primers gave estimates of nucleated cell counts. Some clones are missing from TCRdb's copy, which holds only in-frame ones; the method was immunoSEQ multiplex PCR. V and J calls and clone size come straight from that table; D and trimming were deduced from the DNA. The sample lists about 120,000 clones, about 86% occurring once.

The V gene is TRBV29-1, the J gene TRBJ1-2; unclear D gene. This receptor was taken from a woman aged 45-59 years with acute or convalescent COVID-19. Sample: peripheral blood. The CDR3 region is CSAPLSNYGYTF. The CDR3 coding sequence is TGCAGCGCACCGCTTAGTAACTATGGCTACACCTTC.